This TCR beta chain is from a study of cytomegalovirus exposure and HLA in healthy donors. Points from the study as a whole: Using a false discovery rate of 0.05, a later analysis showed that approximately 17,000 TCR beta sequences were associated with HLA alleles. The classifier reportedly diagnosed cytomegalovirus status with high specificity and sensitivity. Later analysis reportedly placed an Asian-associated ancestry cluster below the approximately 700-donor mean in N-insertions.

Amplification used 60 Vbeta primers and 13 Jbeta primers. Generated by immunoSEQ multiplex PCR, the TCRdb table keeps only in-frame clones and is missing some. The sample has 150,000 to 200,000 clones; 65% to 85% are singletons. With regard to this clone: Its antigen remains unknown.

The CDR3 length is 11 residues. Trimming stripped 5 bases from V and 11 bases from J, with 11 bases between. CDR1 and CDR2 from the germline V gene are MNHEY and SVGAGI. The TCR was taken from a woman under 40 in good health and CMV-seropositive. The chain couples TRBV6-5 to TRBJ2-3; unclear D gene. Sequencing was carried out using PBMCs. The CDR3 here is CASSEAGLQYF. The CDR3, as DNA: TGTGCCAGCAGTGAAGCAGGCTTGCAGTATTTT.